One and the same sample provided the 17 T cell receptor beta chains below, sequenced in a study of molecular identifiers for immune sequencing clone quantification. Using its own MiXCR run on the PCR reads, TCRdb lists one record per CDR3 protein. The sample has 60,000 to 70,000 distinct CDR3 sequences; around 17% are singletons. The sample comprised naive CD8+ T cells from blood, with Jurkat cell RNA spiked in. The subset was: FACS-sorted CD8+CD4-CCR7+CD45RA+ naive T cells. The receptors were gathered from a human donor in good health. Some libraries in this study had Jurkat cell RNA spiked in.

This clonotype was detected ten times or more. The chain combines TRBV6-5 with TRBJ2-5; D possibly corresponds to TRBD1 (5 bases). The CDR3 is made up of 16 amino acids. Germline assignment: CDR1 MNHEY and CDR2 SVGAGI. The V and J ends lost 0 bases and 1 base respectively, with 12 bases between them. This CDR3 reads CASSYSRWTLQETQYF. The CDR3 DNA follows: TGTGCCAGCAGTTACTCACGGTGGACACTCCAAGAGACCCAGTACTTC.

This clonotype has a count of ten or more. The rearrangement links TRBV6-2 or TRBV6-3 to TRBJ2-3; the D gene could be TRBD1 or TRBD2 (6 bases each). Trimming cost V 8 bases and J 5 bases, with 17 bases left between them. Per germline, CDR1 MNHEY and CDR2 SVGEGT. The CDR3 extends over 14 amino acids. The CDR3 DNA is TGTGCCAGCTGGGGGGCCACCTATCTAGATACGCAGTATTTT. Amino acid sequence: CASWGATYLDTQYF.

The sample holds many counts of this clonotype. The CDR3 DNA sequence: TGTGCCAGCAGCCATCGACTTGGAACAGGGTCGTTGGACACTGAAGCTTTCTTT. This gives the protein CASSHRLGTGSLDTEAFF. The rearrangement links TRBV14 to TRBJ1-1; weak D call: TRBD1 (6 bases). This CDR3 region has 18 residues. Between the trimmed V and J ends, which lost 3 bases and 3 bases, there was a span of 23 bases. The germline gives CDR1 SGHDN, CDR2 FVKESK.

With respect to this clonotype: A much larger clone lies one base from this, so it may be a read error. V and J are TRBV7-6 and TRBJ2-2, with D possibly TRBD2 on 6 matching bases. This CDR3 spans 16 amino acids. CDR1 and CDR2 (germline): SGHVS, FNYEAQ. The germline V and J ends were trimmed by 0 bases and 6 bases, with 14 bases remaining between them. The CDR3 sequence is CASSLAEEGPAGELFF. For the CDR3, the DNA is TGTGCCAGCAGCTTAGCGGAGGAGGGCCCAGCCGGGGAGCTGTTTTTT.

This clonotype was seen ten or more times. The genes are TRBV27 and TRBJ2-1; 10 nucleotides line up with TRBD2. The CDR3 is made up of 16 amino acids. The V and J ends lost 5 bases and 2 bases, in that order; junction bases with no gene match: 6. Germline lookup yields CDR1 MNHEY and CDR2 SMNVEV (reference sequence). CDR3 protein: CASSPLLAGAYNEQFF. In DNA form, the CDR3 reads TGTGCCAGCAGTCCGCTGCTAGCGGGGGCCTACAATGAGCAGTTCTTC.

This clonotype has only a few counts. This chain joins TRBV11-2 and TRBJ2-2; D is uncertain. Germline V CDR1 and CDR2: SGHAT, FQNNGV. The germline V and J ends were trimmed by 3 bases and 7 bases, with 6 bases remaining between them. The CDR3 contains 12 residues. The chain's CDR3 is CASSFSGGELFF. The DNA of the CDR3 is TGTGCCAGCAGCTTTTCCGGCGGGGAGCTGTTTTTT.

DNA for the CDR3: TGTGCCAGCAGTGTGGACGAGCAGTACTTC. It specifies CASSVDEQYF. The chain is built from TRBV2 and TRBJ2-7; D not resolved. V shed 4 bases and J shed 5 bases, with 3 bases lying between them. Germline lookup yields CDR1 SNHLY and CDR2 FYNNEI. The CDR3 runs 10 residues.

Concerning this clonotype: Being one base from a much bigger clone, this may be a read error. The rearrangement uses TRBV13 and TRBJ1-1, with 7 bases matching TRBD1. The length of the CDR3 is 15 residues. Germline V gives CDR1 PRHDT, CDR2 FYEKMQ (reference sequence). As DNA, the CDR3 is TGTGCCAGCAGCTTAGGGGGGACAGTTAACACTGAAGCTTCCTTT. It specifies CASSLGGTVNTEASF. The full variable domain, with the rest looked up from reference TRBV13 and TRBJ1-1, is AAGVIQSPRHLIKEKRETATLKCYPIPRHDTVYWYQQGPGQDPQFLISFYEKMQSDKGSIPDRFSAQQFSDYHSELNMSSLELGDSALYFCASSLGGTVNTEASFGQGTRLTVV.

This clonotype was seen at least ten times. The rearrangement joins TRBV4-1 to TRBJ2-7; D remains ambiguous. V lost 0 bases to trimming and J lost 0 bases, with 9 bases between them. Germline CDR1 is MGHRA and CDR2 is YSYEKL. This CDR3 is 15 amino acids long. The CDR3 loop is CASSQDLPSSYEQYF. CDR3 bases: TGCGCCAGCAGCCAAGATCTACCGAGCTCCTACGAGCAGTACTTC.

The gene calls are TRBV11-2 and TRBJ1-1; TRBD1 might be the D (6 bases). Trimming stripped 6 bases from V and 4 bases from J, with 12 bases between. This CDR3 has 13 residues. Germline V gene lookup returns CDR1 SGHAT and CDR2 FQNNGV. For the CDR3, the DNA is TGTGCCAGCAGTCATCCAGGGGTCACTGAAGCTTTCTTT. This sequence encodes CASSHPGVTEAFF.

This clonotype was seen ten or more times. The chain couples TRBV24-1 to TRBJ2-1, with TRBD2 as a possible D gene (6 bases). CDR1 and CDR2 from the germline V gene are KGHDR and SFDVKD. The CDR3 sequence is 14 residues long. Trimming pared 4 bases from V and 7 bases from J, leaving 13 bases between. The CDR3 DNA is TGTGCCACCAGTGAGCTAGCCGGAGGGAATGAGCAGTTCTTC. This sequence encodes CATSELAGGNEQFF.

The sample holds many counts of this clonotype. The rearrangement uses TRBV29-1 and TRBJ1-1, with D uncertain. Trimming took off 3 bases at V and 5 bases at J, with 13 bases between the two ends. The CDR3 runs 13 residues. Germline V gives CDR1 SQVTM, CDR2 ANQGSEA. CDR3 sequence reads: CSVEDPLGTEAFF. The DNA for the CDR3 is TGCAGCGTTGAGGACCCGTTAGGTACTGAAGCTTTCTTT.

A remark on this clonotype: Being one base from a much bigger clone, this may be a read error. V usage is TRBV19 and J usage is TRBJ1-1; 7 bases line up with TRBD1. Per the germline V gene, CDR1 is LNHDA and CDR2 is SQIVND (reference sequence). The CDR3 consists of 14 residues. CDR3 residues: CASSIYRGRTEASF. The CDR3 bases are TGTGCCAGTAGTATATACAGGGGACGCACTGAAGCTTCCTTT.

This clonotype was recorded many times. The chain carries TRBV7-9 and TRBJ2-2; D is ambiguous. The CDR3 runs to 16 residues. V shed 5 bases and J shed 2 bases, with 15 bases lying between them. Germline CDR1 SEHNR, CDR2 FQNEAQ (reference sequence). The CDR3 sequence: CASSPPRYSNTGELFF. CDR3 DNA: TGTGCCAGCAGCCCCCCCCGGTACAGCAACACCGGGGAGCTGTTTTTT. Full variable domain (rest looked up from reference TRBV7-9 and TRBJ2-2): DTGVSQNPRHKITKRGQNVTFRCDPISEHNRLYWYRQTLGQGPEFLTYFQNEAQLEKSRLLSDRFSAERPKGSFSTLEIQRTEQGDSAMYLCASSPPRYSNTGELFFGEGSRLTVL.

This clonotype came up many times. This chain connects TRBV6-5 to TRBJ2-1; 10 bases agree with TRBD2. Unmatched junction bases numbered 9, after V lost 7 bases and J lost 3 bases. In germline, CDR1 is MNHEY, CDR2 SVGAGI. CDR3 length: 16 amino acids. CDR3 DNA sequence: TGTGCCAGCACCCCCGAAGCGGGAGGGGGCTACAATGAGCAGTTCTTC. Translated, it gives CASTPEAGGGYNEQFF.

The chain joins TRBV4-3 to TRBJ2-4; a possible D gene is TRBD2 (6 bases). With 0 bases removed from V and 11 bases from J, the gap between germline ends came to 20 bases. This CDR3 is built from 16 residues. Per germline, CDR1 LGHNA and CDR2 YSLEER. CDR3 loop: CASSQDYQQLGGFQYF. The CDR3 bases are TGCGCCAGCAGCCAAGACTATCAGCAATTGGGGGGATTTCAGTACTTC.

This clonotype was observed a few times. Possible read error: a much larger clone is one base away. The CDR3 sequence: CASTQARGVEAFF. The CDR3 DNA follows: TGTGCCAGTACACAGGCCCGAGGGGTTGAAGCTTTCTTT. The V call is TRBV6-5, the J call TRBJ1-1, with D perhaps matching TRBD1 (5 bases). V was pared by 9 bases and J by 7 bases, with 18 bases between. This CDR3 spans 13 amino acids. Germline CDR1 is MNHEY and CDR2 is SVGAGI.